A single sample gave rise to the 27 T cell receptor beta chains below, sequenced in a study of shared clonotypes between healthy human individuals. Only in-frame clones appear in the TCRdb table, and some are missing; sequencing was by immunoSEQ multiplex PCR. The profile shows some 2,500,000 clones, 93% of them singletons. Sequenced material: naive CD4+ T cells from PBMCs. Regarding subset: CD45RA+ positively selected. These receptors originate from a young man in good health. Some clones in this sample may be carry-over from other donors' samples.

This chain links TRBV7-2 with TRBJ2-3, with TRBD2 identical over 12 bases. The V gene's germline CDR1 is SGHTA and CDR2 FQGNSA. The CDR3 runs 17 residues. V shed 0 bases, J shed 4 bases, and the junction held 5 bases outside the gene matches. CDR3 bases: TGTGCCAGCAGCTTAGCATGGACTAGCGGGAATTCAGATACGCAGTATTTT. This codes for CASSLAWTSGNSDTQYF.

As for this clone: Other DNA sequences in this specimen translate into the identical CDR3. The chain is built from TRBV10-3 and TRBJ2-7; D gene ambiguous. This CDR3 contains 14 residues. The V and J ends lost 3 bases and 2 bases respectively, with 11 bases between them. From germline, CDR1 is ENHRY and CDR2 SYGVKD. CDR3 sequence: CAISDGRRTYEQYF. The CDR3 DNA is TGTGCCATCAGTGACGGTAGGAGAACCTACGAGCAGTACTTC.

Regarding this clone: Additional DNA sequences in this sample encode the identical CDR3. This sequence joins TRBV7-2 and TRBJ1-5; no clear D gene. The germline V and J ends were trimmed by 4 bases and 5 bases, with 9 bases remaining between them. Germline-derived CDR1 and CDR2 are SGHTA and FQGNSA. This CDR3 contains 13 residues. CDR3 sequence (DNA): TGTGCCAGCAGCTGGGGAACCGATCAGCCCCAGCATTTT. It is translated as CASSWGTDQPQHF.

This chain uses TRBV27 with TRBJ1-4; D is uncertain. Germline-derived CDR1 and CDR2 are MNHEY and SMNVEV (reference sequence). The CDR3 totals 15 residues. Trimming took off 7 bases at V and 6 bases at J, with 18 bases between the two ends. The CDR3 bases are TGTGCCAGCAATCCCCGGTGGCCCCAGGATGAAAAACTGTTTTTT. It codes for CASNPRWPQDEKLFF.

The rearrangement links TRBV10-1 to TRBJ1-1; D might be TRBD1 (6 bases). V lost 6 bases and J lost 0, with 11 bases in between. Germline assignment: CDR1 WNHNN and CDR2 SYGVQD (reference sequence). This CDR3 is built from 14 residues. CDR3 nucleotides: TGCGCCAGCAGCCCCAGGGGAATGAACACTGAAGCTTTCTTT. This translates into CASSPRGMNTEAFF.

The rearrangement uses TRBV2 and TRBJ2-1; D is unresolved. CDR1 SNHLY and CDR2 FYNNEI come from the germline V gene. This CDR3 is 14 amino acids long. The ends were cut back, 6 bases at V and 9 bases at J, with 18 bases in the middle. The CDR3 coding sequence is TGTGCCAGCAGGCAAGGGTTAATCACCAGTGAGCAGTTCTTC. This translates into CASRQGLITSEQFF.

The CDR3 is CASSSAPRGRETQYF. The CDR3 region has the DNA TGTGCCAGCAGTAGTGCCCCGAGGGGGCGGGAGACCCAGTACTTC. The rearrangement links TRBV6-5 to TRBJ2-5, with 7 bases identical to TRBD1. V gave up 5 bases and J gave up 5 bases; unmatched junction bases: 11. The V gene's germline CDR1 is MNHEY and CDR2 SVGAGI. The CDR3 contains 15 residues.

This clone has only one observation. This chain joins TRBV7-2 and TRBJ2-2; a weak D match, TRBD1 (6 bases). CDR1 is SGHTA and CDR2 is FQGNSA in the germline V gene. With 5 bases removed from V and 1 base from J, the gap between germline ends came to 14 bases. CDR3 size: 16 residues. Here the CDR3 reads CASSPFGQQNTGELFF. The CDR3 bases are TGTGCCAGCAGCCCCTTCGGACAGCAGAACACCGGGGAGCTGTTTTTT.

The rearrangement links TRBV19 to TRBJ2-4, with D perhaps matching TRBD2 (7 bases). V lost 8 bases and J lost 4, with 21 bases in between. Germline CDR1 is LNHDA and CDR2 is SQIVND (reference sequence). CDR3 length: 16 residues. The CDR3 region has the DNA TGTGCCAGTGGAAACGGGGCGGGGGCGCGGAAAAACATTCAGTACTTC. It specifies CASGNGAGARKNIQYF.

V usage is TRBV28 and J usage is TRBJ2-7; the D call may be TRBD1 or TRBD2 (5 bases each). In germline, CDR1 is MDHEN, CDR2 SYDVKM. The CDR3 extends over 13 amino acids. Deletions cut 6 bases from V and 4 bases from J, with 13 bases between. CDR3 sequence (DNA): TGTGCCAGCAGCCCCAATTGGGGGTACGAGCAGTACTTC. It specifies CASSPNWGYEQYF.

This chain connects TRBV5-6 to TRBJ1-2; TRBD1 matches 8 bases. Germline lookup yields CDR1 SGHDT and CDR2 YYEEEE. The CDR3 runs 14 residues. V was pared by 4 bases and J by 4 bases, with 6 bases of the junction left unmatched. The CDR3 sequence: CASSQDRGGYGYTF. CDR3 DNA: TGTGCCAGCAGCCAAGACAGGGGAGGCTATGGCTACACCTTC.

The sample holds one count of this clone. V usage is TRBV5-4 and J usage is TRBJ2-5, with TRBD2 matching 7 bases. The CDR3 has 16 residues. V shed 0 bases, J shed 2 bases, and the junction held 7 bases outside the gene matches. In germline, CDR1 is SGHNT, CDR2 YYREEE (reference sequence). In DNA, the CDR3 is TGTGCCAGCAGCTTGGTGGCTAGCGGCCTTCAAGAGACCCAGTACTTC. Amino acids: CASSLVASGLQETQYF.

This clone was counted once. The V gene is TRBV7-2, the J gene TRBJ1-3; D unresolved. Trimming stripped 5 bases from V and 9 bases from J, with 14 bases between. Looked up from germline, CDR1 is SGHTA and CDR2 is FQGNSA. The CDR3 is made up of 13 amino acids. Here the CDR3 DNA reads TGTGCCAGCAGCCTAGGGTTTACAGCCACCATATATTTT. Amino acid sequence: CASSLGFTATIYF. The whole variable domain, remainder taken from reference TRBV7-2 and TRBJ1-3, is GAGVSQSPSNKVTEKGKDVELRCDPISGHTALYWYRQSLGQGLEFLIYFQGNSAPDKSGLPSDRFSAERTGGSVSTLTIQRTQQEDSAVYLCASSLGFTATIYFGEGSWLTVV.

The V and J genes are TRBV7-3 and TRBJ2-3; D might be TRBD1 or TRBD2, each matching 5 bases. The CDR3 extends over 15 amino acids. V shed 2 bases and J shed 6 bases, with 15 bases lying between them. Germline assignment: CDR1 SGHTA and CDR2 FQGTGA. The CDR3 DNA reads as TGTGCCAGCAGCTTAGCGCCAGCCCGGGGCGATACGCAGTATTTT. It translates to CASSLAPARGDTQYF. The whole variable domain, remainder taken from reference TRBV7-3 and TRBJ2-3, is GAGVSQTPSNKVTEKGKYVELRCDPISGHTALYWYRQSLGQGPEFLIYFQGTGAADDSGLPNDRFFAVRPEGSVSTLKIQRTERGDSAVYLCASSLAPARGDTQYFGPGTRLTVL.

This clone was counted a few times. Here the CDR3 DNA reads TGTGCCAGCAGCCGAGGGGGGTACACTGAAGCTTTCTTT. Protein product: CASSRGGYTEAFF. The chain has TRBV7-9 and TRBJ1-1; D is possibly TRBD1 (6 bases). CDR1 is SEHNR and CDR2 is FQNEAQ in the germline V gene (reference sequence). The CDR3 loop spans 13 amino acids. The V end was cut by 5 bases, the J end by 3 bases, with 10 bases between.

The count of this clone is one. The chain combines TRBV2 with TRBJ2-3, with unresolved D. The V and J ends lost 6 bases and 2 bases respectively, with 9 bases between them. Germline CDR1 reads SNHLY; CDR2 reads FYNNEI. The CDR3 has 13 amino acids. CDR3 amino acids: CASRVLPTDTQYF. The CDR3 bases are TGTGCCAGCAGGGTCCTCCCCACAGATACGCAGTATTTT.

The chain carries TRBV27 and TRBJ2-7, with 8 bases identical to TRBD2. In germline, CDR1 is MNHEY, CDR2 SMNVEV (reference sequence). The CDR3 length is 15 residues. J lost 6 bases, V lost 2 bases, and 9 bases had no gene match. Written as DNA, the CDR3 is TGTGCCAGCAGTTTAGAACCCAGCGGGAGATCCGAGCAGTACTTC. Encoded protein: CASSLEPSGRSEQYF.

J is TRBJ2-3 and V is TRBV27, with 11 bases identical to TRBD2. This CDR3 region has 21 residues. In germline, CDR1 is MNHEY, CDR2 SMNVEV (reference sequence). J lost 4 bases, V lost 5 bases, and 23 bases had no gene match. CDR3 coding DNA: TGTGCCAGCAGTCCCCACCCCGGGGAGGCTACCGGGACTAGCGGTTCAGATACGCAGTATTTT. Its translation: CASSPHPGEATGTSGSDTQYF.

This chain uses TRBV18 with TRBJ1-1; the D gene is possibly TRBD1 (5 bases). This CDR3 comprises 15 residues. Trimming pared 3 bases from V and 0 bases from J, leaving 11 bases between. Per germline, CDR1 KGHSH and CDR2 LQKENI. DNA of the CDR3: TGTGCCAGCTCACCCAAACAGGTTATGAACACTGAAGCTTTCTTT. This encodes CASSPKQVMNTEAFF.

The chain has TRBV28 and TRBJ1-1; 7 bases match TRBD1. The germline gives CDR1 MDHEN, CDR2 SYDVKM. Losses at the gene ends were 4 bases for V and 4 bases for J; bases not matched to a gene: 9. This CDR3 is built from 15 residues. The CDR3 DNA is TGTGCCAGCAGTTCACCAGGGGGGCTGTTCACTGAAGCTTTCTTT. Protein product: CASSSPGGLFTEAFF.

The J gene is TRBJ2-1, the V gene TRBV6-1; D perhaps matches TRBD2 (6 bases). Germline V CDR1 and CDR2: MNHNS, SASEGT. The germline V and J ends were trimmed by 3 bases and 7 bases, with 16 bases remaining between them. The CDR3 totals 15 residues. CDR3 sequence (DNA): TGTGCCAGCAGTGACCACTACGGGGGTATGAATGAGCAGTTCTTC. Amino acid sequence: CASSDHYGGMNEQFF.

This clone has only one observation. V usage is TRBV27 and J usage is TRBJ1-1; perhaps TRBD1 as D (6 bases). Germline CDR1 reads MNHEY; CDR2 reads SMNVEV (reference sequence). CDR3 size: 14 residues. The V end was cut by 7 bases, the J end by 7 bases, with 19 bases between. CDR3 sequence (DNA): TGTGCCAGCAAATATATAGGGGGGCGGAATGAAGCTTTCTTT. The encoded protein is CASKYIGGRNEAFF.

The chain combines TRBV11-2 with TRBJ1-4; D gene ambiguous. The CDR3 length is 17 residues. Trimming left V 1 base short and J 0 bases short, with 12 bases between. CDR1 is SGHAT, CDR2 FQNNGV, per germline. CDR3 DNA: TGTGCCAGCAGCTTAGCCCCCGGAGTTGCAACTAATGAAAAACTGTTTTTT. It translates to CASSLAPGVATNEKLFF.

The chain carries TRBV6-6 and TRBJ1-1, with D perhaps TRBD1 (5 bases). The CDR3 is 14 residues long. The germline V gene has CDR1 MNHNY and CDR2 SVGAGI (reference sequence). With 5 bases removed from V and 0 bases from J, the gap between germline ends came to 10 bases. The CDR3 reads CASSMGPMNTEAFF. The DNA for the CDR3 is TGTGCCAGCAGTATGGGACCCATGAACACTGAAGCTTTCTTT.

Comments on this clone: The same CDR3 also results from other DNA sequences found in this sample. The chain carries TRBV11-2 and TRBJ1-5, with a weak D call TRBD1 (6 bases). The CDR3 covers 13 residues. Trimming shortened V by 4 bases and J by 4 bases, and 8 bases separated the two germline ends. Germline CDR1 SGHAT, CDR2 FQNNGV. As DNA, the CDR3 is TGTGCCAGCAGCTCCGACAGGAATCAGCCCCAGCATTTT. Its translation: CASSSDRNQPQHF. The full variable domain, in which reference TRBV11-2 and TRBJ1-5 provide the parts outside the CDR3, is EAGVAQSPRYKIIEKRQSVAFWCNPISGHATLYWYQQILGQGPKLLIQFQNNGVVDDSQLPKDRFSAERLKGVDSTLKIQPAKLEDSAVYLCASSSDRNQPQHFGDGTRLSIL.

This clone has a handful of counts. The chain couples TRBV28 to TRBJ2-4, with D maybe TRBD1 (6 bases). The CDR3 extends over 11 amino acids. Germline V gene lookup returns CDR1 MDHEN and CDR2 SYDVKM. V lost 9 bases and J 12 bases, leaving 15 bases between the germline ends. Here the CDR3 reads CASVYRDTQYF. The CDR3 bases are TGTGCCAGTGTATACAGGGACACTCAGTACTTC.

This clone occurred a few times. The gene calls are TRBV29-1 and TRBJ1-1, with D unresolved. The length of the CDR3 is 13 residues. Germline CDR1 SQVTM, CDR2 ANQGSEA. Trimming removed 1 base at V and 1 base at J, with 7 bases between. The CDR3 sequence: CSVEGSQNTEAFF. The CDR3 region has the DNA TGCAGCGTTGAAGGCTCCCAGAACACTGAAGCTTTCTTT.